This record covers a single T cell receptor (beta chain). This clone was seen only a few times. Its specific antigen is unknown. Nothing much larger sits one base from this clone, and base qualities are not available. All of the isolated RNA was reverse transcribed with the High Capacity cDNA Reverse Transcription Kit, so expressed TCRB transcripts were sequenced. Naive, central memory and regulatory T cell samples underwent deep immunoSEQ sequencing, averaging around 4 million total reads per sample. Sorted cells were lysed in RLT buffer, and RNA was extracted using DNase-treated RNeasy Micro or Mini kits according to cell number. Each cell subset was processed on its own to prevent cross-contamination, while patient and healthy donor samples were processed together. The immunoSEQ multiplex PCR was used to amplify TCRB sequences from cDNA, generating 87-bp fragments that spanned the CDR3 region. Sequencing of the amplicons was done on the Illumina HiSeq platform. Regarding the original processing steps: PCR bias was corrected computationally using synthetic template baselines, and reads within Hamming distance 2 were collapsed, with unmergeable singletons discarded. Reads were aligned against IMGT so that V, D and J genes, CDR3 length and insertions or deletions at six rearrangement sites could be assigned. Within each subset, clonotype counts were normalized to the number of sorted cells before true diversity and Gini coefficients were calculated with the tcR R package. Repertoire sharing was quantified using the overlap coefficient calculated on TCRB nucleotide sequences. TCRdb obtained this table from immuneACCESS and retained in-frame rearrangements with V and J assigned. These tables miss some clones; where compared with another copy, unresolved V genes account for less than half of the shortfall, and the remainder is unexplained. The DNA was the basis for D and trimming; V, J and clone size are from that table. The sample yields around 280,000 clones; 7.5% to 9.5% were counted once. The ten largest clones add up to approximately 0.93% of the sample.

The entry originates in a study of beta chain features in type 1 diabetes (dated by TCRdb to 2016 to 2018). Study-level background: Patients and healthy donors did not differ in mean age, gender distribution, total cell number or subset yield. Across all samples, approximately 98,000,000 sorted cells were examined, and cell number per subset correlated strongly with RNA yield. The study compared the TCRB repertoires of sorted circulating CD4+ T cell subsets in recently diagnosed type 1 diabetes patients with those in matched healthy donors. Whereas all 30 or so donors provided naive and central memory subsets, regulatory and stem cell-like memory subsets were isolated from just 8 patients and about 8 healthy donors.

On the study overall, not on this receptor specifically: Naive, central memory and regulatory TCRB repertoires appeared to be more alike among patients than among healthy donors. HLA sub-analyses involved small numbers of individuals, so any influence of HLA type on TCRB rearrangement remained unresolved. Shorter templates might have been favored by PCR, but patient and control samples were amplified and corrected together, so both groups would have been affected equally by any skew. At VDJ recombination sites, patients with type 1 diabetes made fewer insertions and deleted more nucleotides, a pattern implying thymic rearrangement abnormalities. Because cDNA rather than genomic DNA was sequenced, highly expressing activated cells could have been over-represented, although no difference in activation and CD3 levels was found between groups. Type 1 diabetes patients showed a moderate but significant shortening of TCRB CDR3 length in all four CD4+ subsets.

A single peripheral blood draw of about 116 mL on average was collected from each donor into heparinised tubes. A BD FACSAria II and a panel including CD45RO, CCR7, CD25, CD127, CD95 and CD27 were used to sort naive, central memory, regulatory and stem cell-like memory CD4+ T cells. A purity above 95% was achieved for all sorted populations. Right away, PBMCs were isolated by Lymphoprep density gradient centrifugation and were stained directly, with no culture step. To minimize batch effects, samples were stained and sorted in pairs, one healthy donor with one patient per experiment. The clonotype was recovered from a woman between 18 and 30 years old in good health. Material: central memory CD4+ T cells from blood.

DNA sequence: TGTGCCAGCAGCTTAGCATCGGCTGAAGCTTTCTTT. Translated, it reads CASSLASAEAFF. Recombination linked TRBV11-2 to TRBJ1-1, with the D segment identity uncertain. V loses 1 base, J loses 6 bases, and the germline ends lie 6 bases apart. In the germline V gene, CDR1 corresponds to SGHAT and CDR2 to FQNNGV. The CDR3 contains 12 residues, cysteine and phenylalanine counted. Only the CDR3 portion is preserved as DNA: 36 bases, with reading frame beginning at the first base.